The rows below give T cell receptor beta chains drawn from one sample of a study of T cell responses to AZD1222 COVID-19 vaccine. This table comes from immunoSEQ multiplex PCR, and its TCRdb copy is limited to in-frame clones, with some not included. The sample gives under 170,000 clones, 90% of which show up once; about 3.2% is in the top ten. This sample comprised peripheral blood, obtained 28 days after the second AZD1222 dose. These receptors were obtained from an adult who received the AZD1222 COVID-19 vaccine. Both conserved end residues are part of each CDR3. A D gene is named only where the DNA matches it firmly. Clone size is shown for a subset of rows, as once, few, many or a class of expanded clone.

>TRBJ2-1|TRBD2|TRBV29-1|once
TGCAGCGTTGAACCTAACAGGGGACTAGCGTACAATGAGCAGTTCTTC
CSVEPNRGLAYNEQFF
>TRBJ2-5|-|TRBV6-1|-
TGTGCCAGCAGTGAGAGGGAGACCCAGTACTTC
CASSERETQYF
>TRBJ2-5|-|TRBV30|-
TGTGCCTGGAGTGGAGCGCGGGGCAGGCAAGAGACCCAGTACTTC
CAWSGARGRQETQYF
>TRBJ1-2|-|TRBV5-1|-
TGCGCCAGCAGCTTGGATAGCCAAAACTATGGCTACACCTTC
CASSLDSQNYGYTF
>TRBJ1-6|-|TRBV1|-
TGCACCAGCAGCCAAAGGAAGAACTATAATTCACCCCTCCACTTT
CTSSQRKNYNSPLHF
>TRBJ2-5|TRBD2|TRBV20-1|-
TGCAGTGCTAGTAAGACTAGCGGGAGGCTCGACCAAGAGACCCAGTACTTC
CSASKTSGRLDQETQYF
>TRBJ2-7|TRBD2|TRBV5-1|few
TGCGCCAGCAGCTTGGACCTCTCGACTAGCGGATCCTACGAGCAGTACTTC
CASSLDLSTSGSYEQYF
>TRBJ1-1|-|TRBV2|once
TGTGCCAGTCCCGCTAGGGGGAAGAACACTGAAGCTTTCTTT
CASPARGKNTEAFF
>TRBJ2-3|-|TRBV7-9|-
TGTGCCAGCAGCTCCCGATTTCGAGATACGCAGTATTTT
CASSSRFRDTQYF
>TRBJ1-5|-|TRBV10-1|once
TGCGCCAGCAGTCCCGGACAGTATAGCAATCAGCCCCAGCATTTT
CASSPGQYSNQPQHF
>TRBJ1-3|-|TRBV3-1/TRBV3-2|-
TGTGCCAGCAGCCAGCAAGAGAGAAACACCATATATTTT
CASSQQERNTIYF
>TRBJ2-3|-|TRBV5-6|-
TGTGCCAGCAGCTTGGCCGCACTGTTTGACACAGATACGCAGTATTTT
CASSLAALFDTDTQYF
>TRBJ2-5|TRBD2|TRBV5-1|-
TGCGCCAGCAGCCAGGGACTAGCGGGAGAAGAGACCCAGTACTTC
CASSQGLAGEETQYF
>TRBJ2-7|-|TRBV25-1|-
TGTGCCAGCAGTGACTACGAGCAGTACTTC
CASSDYEQYF
>TRBJ2-7|TRBD1|TRBV4-1|-
TGCGCCAGCAGCCGAGGGGGCCGCGCCGAGCAGTACTTC
CASSRGGRAEQYF
>TRBJ1-1|-|TRBV3-1/TRBV3-2|-
TGTGCCAGCAGCCAAGAGGAGGGCTCTGAAGCTTTCTTT
CASSQEEGSEAFF
>TRBJ2-3|TRBD2|TRBV7-6|-
TGTGCCAGCAGCTTGGGGACTAGCGGGAGGACAGATACGCAGTATTTT
CASSLGTSGRTDTQYF
>TRBJ1-2|TRBD1|TRBV30|-
TGTGCCTGGAGTAGTATCGGACAGGGTTACGGCTACACCTTC
CAWSSIGQGYGYTF
>TRBJ2-1|TRBD1|TRBV7-9|-
TGTGCCAGCAGCTTAGCTGGTCTCTGGGGGCGGGACAGGTTTGAGCAGTTCTTC
CASSLAGLWGRDRFEQFF
>TRBJ1-1|-|TRBV20-1|-
TGCAGTGCTAGTAAGGGGGGCACTGAAGCTTTCTTT
CSASKGGTEAFF
>TRBJ2-7|-|TRBV3-1/TRBV3-2|-
TGTGCCAGCAGCCACCAGTCCTACGAGCAGTACTTC
CASSHQSYEQYF
>TRBJ1-1|TRBD1|TRBV10-2|-
TGCGCCAGCAGGGACAGGGATTGGAACACTGAAGCTTTCTTT
CASRDRDWNTEAFF
>TRBJ2-7|TRBD1|TRBV7-9|-
TGTGCCAGCAGCTTAGCCGGACAGGGGGCGCGATCCGAGCAGTACTTC
CASSLAGQGARSEQYF
>TRBJ2-7|TRBD2|TRBV30|-
TGTGCCTGGACCAGGGCTAGCGGGAACTACGAGCAGTACTTC
CAWTRASGNYEQYF
>TRBJ1-2|-|TRBV19|-
TGTGCCAGTAGTTCCCGACAGTCGGCAAACTATGGCTACACCTTC
CASSSRQSANYGYTF
>TRBJ1-5|-|TRBV6-5|-
TGTGCCGGGGGGTCGATAAGGGGACGGAATCAGCCCCAGCATTTT
CAGGSIRGRNQPQHF
>TRBJ2-3|TRBD2|TRBV10-1|-
TGCGCCAGCAGTGGACTAGCGAACACAGATACGCAGTATTTT
CASSGLANTDTQYF
>TRBJ2-1|-|TRBV6-1|-
TGTGCCAGCAGTGAAGAGGCTAGCGCATACAATGAGCAGTTCTTC
CASSEEASAYNEQFF
>TRBJ2-7|TRBD1|TRBV27|-
TGTGCCAGCGGACGGGACAGGGCTTCCGAGCAGTACTTC
CASGRDRASEQYF
>TRBJ2-1|TRBD2|TRBV11-3|-
TGTGCCAGCAGCGGCTTCAGCGGGGGCTCATACAATGAGCAGTTCTTC
CASSGFSGGSYNEQFF
>TRBJ1-1|TRBD1|TRBV6-1|-
TGTGCCAGCAGTGAAGTCTTGGGTATCGGGACAGGGGAGACTGAAGCTTTCTTT
CASSEVLGIGTGETEAFF
>TRBJ1-4|-|TRBV15|once
TGTGCCACCAGCAGAGATAGGATGACAGTCGCGAATGAAAAACTGTTTTTT
CATSRDRMTVANEKLFF
>TRBJ2-3|-|TRBV15|-
TGTGCCACCAGAAGCACAGATACGCAGTATTTT
CATRSTDTQYF
>TRBJ1-4|-|TRBV18|-
TGTGCCAGCTCAGGGGGGTTCGTTGATGAAAAACTGTTTTTT
CASSGGFVDEKLFF
>TRBJ1-3|-|TRBV5-4|-
TGTGCCAGCAGCCCCGGACCTCACCTCGATGGAAACACCATATATTTT
CASSPGPHLDGNTIYF
>TRBJ1-2|-|TRBV5-5|-
TGTGCCAGCAGCTTGGACTTCAATAGGGGGAACTATGGCTACACCTTC
CASSLDFNRGNYGYTF
>TRBJ1-2|TRBD1|TRBV30|once
TGTGCCTGGAGGGCAAAGGGGGCGGGTGGCTACACCTTC
CAWRAKGAGGYTF
>TRBJ1-6|TRBD1|TRBV2|-
TGTGCCAGCAGTAGGGGGCTTGTGAATTCACCCCTCCACTTT
CASSRGLVNSPLHF
>TRBJ2-2|-|TRBV12-5|-
TGTGCTAGGGGGACATTGAACACCGGGGAGCTGTTTTTT
CARGTLNTGELFF
>TRBJ2-7|-|TRBV10-3|-
TGTGCCATCACCGACGGGGCGGGAATCCACGAGCAGTACTTC
CAITDGAGIHEQYF
>TRBJ2-5|-|TRBV27|-
TGTGCCAGCAGTTCAGAGGAGACCCAGTACTTC
CASSSEETQYF
>TRBJ2-7|TRBD1|TRBV27|-
TGTGCCAGCAGTTTATCCACAGGGGTCTACGAGCAGTACTTC
CASSLSTGVYEQYF
>TRBJ1-1|-|TRBV4-1|-
TGCGCCAGCAGCCAAAAGACAGGGAACACTGAAGCTTTCTTT
CASSQKTGNTEAFF
>TRBJ2-3|-|TRBV6-4|-
TGTGCCAGCAGTGAAGCAGGGGAGCCCACAGATACGCAGTATTTT
CASSEAGEPTDTQYF
>TRBJ1-2|-|TRBV18|-
TGTGCCAGCTCACCACCCCTGACGGGCTACACCTTC
CASSPPLTGYTF
>TRBJ2-7|TRBD2|TRBV6-2/TRBV6-3|-
TGTGCCAGCAGCCCCGGGACTAGCGCCTCCTACGAGCAGTACTTC
CASSPGTSASYEQYF
>TRBJ1-6|-|TRBV14|-
TGTGCCAGCAGCGGATCGACCAGGGGAACCTATAATTCACCCCTCCACTTT
CASSGSTRGTYNSPLHF
>TRBJ2-7|-|TRBV6-2/TRBV6-3|once
TGTGCCAGCAGTTACTCGACCGGGACTCCCCTATACGAGCAGTACTTC
CASSYSTGTPLYEQYF
>TRBJ1-2|-|TRBV4-2|-
TGTGCCAGCAGCCAGAGCGGACAGCTCTATGGCTACACCTTC
CASSQSGQLYGYTF
>TRBJ2-7|-|TRBV7-2|-
TGTGCCAGCAGCTTAGGTTACGGAACCTACGAGCAGTACTTC
CASSLGYGTYEQYF
>TRBJ1-5|TRBD1|TRBV24-1|-
TGTGCCACCAGTGATCCGGACAGGGGAAGCAATCAGCCCCAGCATTTT
CATSDPDRGSNQPQHF
>TRBJ2-5|-|TRBV7-9|-
TGTGCCAGCAGACCTAGGGAGGAGACCCAGTACTTC
CASRPREETQYF
>TRBJ1-1|TRBD1|TRBV2|-
TGTGCCAGCAGGGGGACAGGGGCTTCTGAAGCTTTCTTT
CASRGTGASEAFF
>TRBJ2-2|-|TRBV14|-
TGTGCCAGCAGCCGAAACACCTACACCGGGGAGCTGTTTTTT
CASSRNTYTGELFF